The clone carrying this T cell receptor (beta chain) was recorded many times. Its target is unknown. TCRdb re-analysed the 5' RACE reads in MiXCR, keeping a single row per CDR3 protein. This table has about 510,000 distinct CDR3 sequences, roughly 5% appearing once. These data belong to a study of CD8 T cells in ankylosing spondylitis. Study observations and caveats: Blood from ankylosing spondylitis patients appeared to carry a characteristic roughly 8-variant TCR beta motif.

This CDR3 spans 15 amino acids. Germline V gene data show CDR1 as DFQATT and CDR2 as SNEGSKA (reference sequence). The trim removed 1 base at V and 5 bases at J, leaving 7 bases unmatched. The clonotype comes from a male donor with ankylosing spondylitis. Material for sequencing was blood, either unsorted or a sorted T cell fraction (not recorded which). The chain combines TRBV20-1 with TRBJ2-5; 10 positions agree with TRBD2. CDR3 amino acids: CSARVSGGGMETQYF. The DNA of the CDR3 is TGCAGTGCTAGAGTCAGCGGGGGGGGCATGGAGACCCAGTACTTC.